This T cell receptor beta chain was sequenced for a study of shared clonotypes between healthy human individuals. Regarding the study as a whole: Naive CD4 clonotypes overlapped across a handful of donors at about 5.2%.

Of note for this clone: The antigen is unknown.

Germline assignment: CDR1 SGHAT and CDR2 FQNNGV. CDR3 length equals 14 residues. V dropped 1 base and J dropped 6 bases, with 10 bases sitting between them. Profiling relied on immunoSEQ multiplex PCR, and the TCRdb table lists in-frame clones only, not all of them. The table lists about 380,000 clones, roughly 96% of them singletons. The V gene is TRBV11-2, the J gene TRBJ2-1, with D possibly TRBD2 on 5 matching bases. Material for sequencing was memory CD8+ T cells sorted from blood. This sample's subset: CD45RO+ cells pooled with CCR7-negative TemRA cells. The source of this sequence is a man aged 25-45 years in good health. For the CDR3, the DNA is TGTGCCAGCAGCTTAGGGTTCGGGATCAATGAGCAGTTCTTC. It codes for CASSLGFGINEQFF.